This record covers a single T cell receptor beta chain. The target antigen is unknown. This sample is drawn from a study of cytomegalovirus exposure and HLA in healthy donors. Study-wide results and caveats: Cytomegalovirus-associated status was assigned to 150 or so TCR beta chains. Exclusion applied to some V segments, including TRBV6-2 and TRBV6-3, as they were indistinguishable. The productive fraction for most TCR beta V segments was about 87% or about 30% in an earlier analysis.

With V trimmed by 0 bases and J by 0 bases, 8 bases remained unmatched. Germline CDR1 reads LNHNV; CDR2 reads YYDKDF (reference sequence). The CDR3 runs 17 residues. PCR primers comprised 60 Vbeta and 13 Jbeta primers. Source study methods: About 11 million of tens of millions of unique TCR beta chains were shared, per a later count. Sequencing was performed with immunoSEQ multiplex PCR; in TCRdb, only in-frame clones are kept and a portion is missing. Clonal size and the V and J genes are those of that table, whereas D and trimming came from the DNA. This repertoire shows more than 90,000 clones, more than 55% found once; its top ten account for 5.5% to 6%.

Sequencing was done on a sample of PBMCs. The sequence was obtained from a boy younger than 18 in good health and CMV-seropositive. The V call is TRBV15, the J call TRBJ2-7; the match to TRBD1 covers 7 bases. The CDR3 DNA sequence: TGTGCCACCAGCAGAGAGAAAAGACAGGGATACTCCTACGAGCAGTACTTC. Amino acids: CATSREKRQGYSYEQYF. The entire variable domain, with the rest obtained from reference TRBV15 and TRBJ2-7, is as follows: DAMVIQNPRYQVTQFGKPVTLSCSQTLNHNVMYWYQQKSSQAPKLLFHYYDKDFNNEADTPDNFQSRRPNTSFCFLDIRSPGLGDTAMYLCATSREKRQGYSYEQYFGPGTRLTVT.